A selection of T cell receptor beta chains follows, all from one sample in a study of shared clonotypes between healthy human individuals. Repertoires were generated with immunoSEQ multiplex PCR, while TCRdb's copy carries only in-frame clones and drops some. The sample holds about 1.1 million clones; around 82% are singletons and the top ten take 0.5% to 0.65%. Sample: memory CD4+ T cells from PBMCs. Receptor source: a man between 18 and 29 years old in good health. Some clones in this sample may be carry-over from other donors' samples. Each CDR3 is given with its conserved first and last residue. The order of the fields is J gene, V gene, D gene, CDR3 length, clone size, CDR3 DNA, CDR3 protein. The D gene is left open where the match is weak. Clone size is shown for a subset of rows, as once, few, many or a class of expanded clone.

TRBJ2-7	TRBV19	.	15	.	TGTGCCAGTAGTATCTCTGGTGGGAACTCCTACGAGCAGTACTTC	CASSISGGNSYEQYF
TRBJ2-1	TRBV5-4	TRBD2	14	.	TGTGCCAGCGAGACAGCGGGGGAGTTCAATGAGCAGTTCTTC	CASETAGEFNEQFF
TRBJ1-4	TRBV29-1	.	12	.	TGCAGCGTTGTAACAGGGAACGAAAAACTGTTTTTT	CSVVTGNEKLFF
TRBJ2-2	TRBV18	TRBD2	17	.	TGTGCCAGCTCACCAGGACTAGCGGGAGTGAACACCGGGGAGCTGTTTTTT	CASSPGLAGVNTGELFF
TRBJ2-3	TRBV28	.	14	once	TGTGCCACTCAGGTTGGGGGTGGCACAGATACGCAGTATTTT	CATQVGGGTDTQYF
TRBJ2-6	TRBV19	.	16	.	TGTGCCAGTAGTACTCCAGGGGGGGCCGGGGCCAACGTCCTGACTTTC	CASSTPGGAGANVLTF
TRBJ1-2	TRBV6-1	.	12	once	TGTGCCAGCAGTGACAACAGATATGGCTACACCTTC	CASSDNRYGYTF
TRBJ2-1	TRBV11-2	.	13	.	TGTGCCAGCAGCTCGCAGATCCCGGATGAGCAGTTCTTC	CASSSQIPDEQFF
TRBJ1-5	TRBV6-1	.	15	.	TGTGCCAGCAGTGAAGCGCGACGATGGCAGGCGCCCCAGCATTTT	CASSEARRWQAPQHF
TRBJ2-5	TRBV5-6	TRBD1	14	.	TGTGCCAGCAGCTTGGACAGGGGTGGGGAGACCCAGTACTTC	CASSLDRGGETQYF
TRBJ2-3	TRBV2	TRBD2	17	.	TGTGCCAGCAGCGGCCAGACTAGCGGGGCCCGCACAGATACGCAGTATTTT	CASSGQTSGARTDTQYF
TRBJ2-2	TRBV7-3	TRBD2	17	.	TGTGCCAGCAGCTCAAGGGGACTAGCGGGAGGATCCGGGGAGCTGTTTTTT	CASSSRGLAGGSGELFF
TRBJ2-1	TRBV10-3	.	13	.	TGTGCCATCAGCAGACTAGAACTTAATGAGCAGTTCTTC	CAISRLELNEQFF
TRBJ1-1	TRBV30	.	14	.	TGTGCCTGGAGTCGGGGTAGACAGCGCACTGAAGCTTTCTTT	CAWSRGRQRTEAFF
TRBJ1-5	TRBV29-1	.	15	.	TGCAGCGTTGACCATAGACAGTGTCTCAATCAGCCCCAGCATTTT	CSVDHRQCLNQPQHF
TRBJ2-1	TRBV27	.	16	.	TGTGCCATCCCCTCCAATATCGGGACCTCCTACAATGAGCAGTTCTTC	CAIPSNIGTSYNEQFF
TRBJ1-1	TRBV29-1	.	17	.	TGCAGCGTTGTGTTGCGGCAGGGAGGCCGGAGGAACACTGAAGCTTTCTTT	CSVVLRQGGRRNTEAFF
TRBJ1-2	TRBV7-2	.	14	.	TGTGCCAGCAGCCTTCAAACTCTGAACTATGGCTACACCTTC	CASSLQTLNYGYTF
TRBJ1-1	TRBV7-9	.	16	.	TGTGCCAGCAGCTTAGCCGGGGCAGCCGCGAACACTGAAGCTTTCTTT	CASSLAGAAANTEAFF
TRBJ2-7	TRBV5-4	.	14	.	TGTGCCAGCAGCTTGGACAAAAGCTCCTACGAGCAGTACTTC	CASSLDKSSYEQYF
TRBJ2-7	TRBV7-9	TRBD1	14	.	TGTGCCAGCAGCTTACTAGGGACAGGGTCCGAGCAGTACTTC	CASSLLGTGSEQYF
TRBJ1-2	TRBV2	.	13	once	TGTGCCAGCAGTGAGGGGGCTGGCTATGGCTACACCTTC	CASSEGAGYGYTF
TRBJ1-1	TRBV7-2	.	14	.	TGTGCCAGCAGCTTGGTGGGCCTGAACACTGAAGCTTTCTTT	CASSLVGLNTEAFF
TRBJ2-7	TRBV6-1	TRBD2	16	once	TGTGCCAGCAGTGAATATCGAGCGGGATCAACCGACGAGCAGTACTTC	CASSEYRAGSTDEQYF
TRBJ2-1	TRBV30	.	16	.	TGTGCCTGGAGCCCCCTTAGGGCGCTAGCGTCCCATGAGCAGTTCTTC	CAWSPLRALASHEQFF
TRBJ2-1	TRBV12-5	.	13	few	TGTGCTAGTGGTTTGCCACCCGAGGATGAGCAGTTCTTC	CASGLPPEDEQFF
TRBJ2-7	TRBV4-3	.	17	.	TGCGCCAGCAGCCTCGGGACAGCGGGAAACAGGGCCTACGAGCAGTACTTC	CASSLGTAGNRAYEQYF
TRBJ2-7	TRBV2	TRBD1	14	.	TGTGCCAGCAGTGGACAGGGGGGAAGGTACGAGCAGTACTTC	CASSGQGGRYEQYF
TRBJ1-1	TRBV9	.	14	many	TGTGCCAGCAGGTCTACAGGAGGGAAAGGAAGCTTTCTCTTT	CASRSTGGKGSFLF
TRBJ2-1	TRBV30	.	11	once	TGTGCCTGGAGAGCCACTAGCATTGTGTTCTTC	CAWRATSIVFF
TRBJ2-1	TRBV9	TRBD1	15	.	TGTGCCAGCAGCGCGGCGGGGACAGGGTACAATGAGCAGTTCTTC	CASSAAGTGYNEQFF
TRBJ2-3	TRBV5-4	.	13	few	TGTGCCAGCAGCACGGACCGTCCAGATACGCAGTATTTT	CASSTDRPDTQYF
TRBJ1-5	TRBV28	.	15	.	TGTGCCAGCAGTCCCATCCGCAGGGGCAATCAGCCCCAGCATTTT	CASSPIRRGNQPQHF
TRBJ2-3	TRBV2	.	15	.	TGTGCCAGCACTTGGGCAGGGGAAAAGTCAGATACGCAGTATTTT	CASTWAGEKSDTQYF
TRBJ2-3	TRBV5-1	.	14	many	TGCGCCAGCAGCTTGGGACAGGCCACAGATACGCAGTATTTT	CASSLGQATDTQYF
TRBJ1-2	TRBV7-3	TRBD1	13	.	TGTGCCAGCAGCCCCGGGACAGGGCAAGGCTACACCTTC	CASSPGTGQGYTF
TRBJ2-3	TRBV5-4	TRBD2	16	.	TGTGCCAGCAGCGCTGGGACTAGCGGACCCTTGGATACGCAGTATTTT	CASSAGTSGPLDTQYF
TRBJ1-1	TRBV7-3	.	14	few	TGTGCCAGCAGCTTTTCCCCTCTCCTAACGGAAGCTTTCTTT	CASSFSPLLTEAFF
TRBJ2-3	TRBV6-6	.	13	.	TGTGCCAGCAAACAGGGGGGGACAGATACGCAGTATTTT	CASKQGGTDTQYF
TRBJ1-2	TRBV19	TRBD1	13	.	TGTGCCAGTAGTATTCAGGGGGCCGAAGGCTACACCTTC	CASSIQGAEGYTF
TRBJ2-3	TRBV10-3	TRBD2	15	many	TGTGCCATCAGTGACCCTAGCGGGAGCACAGATACGCAGTATTTT	CAISDPSGSTDTQYF
TRBJ2-4	TRBV11-2	.	17	.	TGTGCCAGCAGCCATTACCGGGACCCCCTAGCCAAAAACATTCAGTACTTT	CASSHYRDPLAKNIQYF
TRBJ1-5	TRBV21-1	.	14	.	TGTGCCACCGTAGAAGGGATTAGCAATCAGCCCCAGCATTTT	CATVEGISNQPQHF
TRBJ2-1	TRBV7-2	.	16	.	TGTGCCAGCAGCTTAGCGTCGACCGCTTCCTACAATGAGCAGTTCTTC	CASSLASTASYNEQFF
TRBJ2-7	TRBV18	.	15	.	TGTGCCAGCTCACCATTGGTAACAGGGATGGGGGAGCAGTACTTC	CASSPLVTGMGEQYF
TRBJ2-2	TRBV5-1	.	16	.	TGCGCCAGCAGCTTGGGGGCAAATACACACACCGGGGAGCTGTTTTTT	CASSLGANTHTGELFF
TRBJ2-3	TRBV5-4	.	13	.	TGTGCCAGCAGTTACGTAGGTACAGATACGCAGTATTTT	CASSYVGTDTQYF
TRBJ2-7	TRBV19	TRBD2	15	.	TGTGCCAGTAGTATGGATAGCGGGGGTACCTACGAGCAGTACTTC	CASSMDSGGTYEQYF
TRBJ2-3	TRBV10-3	TRBD1	16	.	TGTGCCATCAGTGAAAGGGGGCTTCTTGGGACAGATACGCAGTATTTT	CAISERGLLGTDTQYF
TRBJ1-3	TRBV7-6	.	13	.	TGTGCCAGCAGCCCGAGACAGGGAAACACCATATATTTT	CASSPRQGNTIYF
TRBJ2-1	TRBV2	.	14	.	TGTGCCAGCAGTGGGGTAGTGCTAGGGAATGAGCAGTTCTTC	CASSGVVLGNEQFF
TRBJ2-1	TRBV7-2	.	13	.	TGTGCCAGCAGCCGGGGGTTCCTGGCTGAGCAGTTCTTC	CASSRGFLAEQFF
TRBJ2-6	TRBV11-3	.	12	.	TGTGCCAGCAGCCCCGGGGCCAACGTCCTGACTTTC	CASSPGANVLTF
TRBJ1-1	TRBV29-1	.	9	.	TGCAGCGTTGACACTGAAGCTTTCTTT	CSVDTEAFF
TRBJ1-1	TRBV6-5	.	13	.	TGTGCCAGCTTTCCCGCGGGAGTCGCTGAAGCTTTCTTT	CASFPAGVAEAFF
TRBJ1-1	TRBV6-4	.	13	.	TGTGCCAGCAGTGTTAGAATAAACACTGAAGCTTTCTTT	CASSVRINTEAFF
TRBJ2-2	TRBV28	TRBD2	16	.	TGTGCCAGCACCGTCACTAGCGGGAGACGAACCGGGGAGCTGTTTTTT	CASTVTSGRRTGELFF
TRBJ2-2	TRBV5-6	.	15	.	TGTGCCAGCAGCTTAGGACCGACGAACACCGGGGAGCTGTTTTTT	CASSLGPTNTGELFF
TRBJ2-1	TRBV20-1	.	10	many	TGCAGTGCTGGTGATAATGAGCAGTTCTTC	CSAGDNEQFF
TRBJ2-3	TRBV28	.	16	.	TGTGCCAGCAGTCGCGATTGGCGGCCTAGCACAGATACGCAGTATTTT	CASSRDWRPSTDTQYF